These T cell receptor beta chains were read from a single sample in a study. TCRdb re-called the RT-PCR reads through MiXCR, storing one row per CDR3 protein. The sample includes about 680,000 distinct CDR3 sequences, approximately 15% of them seen just once. Sequencing was done on a sample of memory CD4+ T cells from blood. The receptors stem from a female donor in good health, serving as a healthy control. CDR3s include the opening cysteine and the closing phenylalanine or tryptophan. Fields, in order: clone size, D gene, V gene, J gene, CDR3 protein, CDR3 DNA. A D gene is named only where the DNA matches it firmly. For some rows the clone size is stated as once, few or many, or as a class when expanded; others skip it.

.,TRBD1,TRBV15,TRBJ1-1,CATSRGGTGDTEAFF,TGTGCCACCAGCAGAGGGGGGACAGGGGACACTGAAGCTTTCTTT
few,TRBD2,TRBV12-3/TRBV12-4,TRBJ2-2,CASNFREGAGELFF,TGTGCCAGCAACTTTCGGGAGGGGGCCGGGGAGCTGTTTTTT
few,.,TRBV3-2,TRBJ1-2,CASSPREGRPAGYTF,TGTGCCAGCAGCCCCCGGGAGGGGAGGCCGGCTGGCTACACCTTC
.,TRBD1,TRBV7-2,TRBJ2-7,CASSSETGGTYEQYF,TGTGCCAGCAGCTCGGAGACAGGGGGCACCTACGAGCAGTACTTC
many,TRBD2,TRBV5-1,TRBJ2-1,CASSLGPAGDEQFF,TGCGCCAGCAGCTTAGGGCCAGCGGGAGATGAGCAGTTCTTC
many,.,TRBV5-5,TRBJ1-5,CASSIQTQNQPQHF,TGTGCCAGCAGCATTCAAACACAGAATCAGCCCCAGCATTTT
many,TRBD2,TRBV20-1,TRBJ2-7,CSAPGSGTAYEQYF,TGCAGTGCCCCGGGTAGCGGGACGGCCTACGAGCAGTACTTC
.,.,TRBV7-3,TRBJ2-1,CASSGGTDNEQFF,TGTGCCAGCAGCGGAGGGACAGACAATGAGCAGTTCTTC
.,TRBD1,TRBV20-1,TRBJ1-6,CSDQGAHNSPLHF,TGCAGTGACCAGGGGGCCCATAATTCACCCCTCCACTTT
many,TRBD1,TRBV5-1,TRBJ1-1,CASSPGQGNEAFF,TGCGCCAGCAGCCCGGGACAGGGGAATGAGGCTTTCTTT
.,TRBD1,TRBV7-9,TRBJ2-6,CASSRTTGVGFAGANVLTF,TGTGCCAGCAGCCGAACTACAGGGGTTGGGTTCGCTGGGGCCAACGTCCTGACTTTC
few,TRBD1,TRBV24-1,TRBJ1-5,CATRGTGGGQPQHF,TGTGCCACCAGGGGGACAGGGGGTGGCCAGCCCCAGCATTTT
few,TRBD1,TRBV10-2,TRBJ1-5,CASSLRTGKEPQHF,TGCGCCAGCAGCCTTCGGACAGGGAAAGAGCCCCAGCATTTT
few,TRBD1,TRBV7-2,TRBJ2-7,CASSVRNRGQSYEQYF,TGTGCCAGCAGCGTTCGCAACAGGGGTCAATCCTACGAGCAGTACTTC
few,TRBD2,TRBV7-2,TRBJ2-1,CASRLGLAGYNEQFF,TGTGCCAGCAGACTGGGACTAGCGGGTTACAATGAGCAGTTCTTC
.,.,TRBV20-1,TRBJ1-2,CSARQAPGGGIGNGYTF,TGCAGTGCTAGACAGGCCCCTGGGGGAGGGATAGGAAATGGCTACACCTTC
many,TRBD1,TRBV7-7,TRBJ2-3,CASSSGQGQGTDTQYF,TGTGCCAGCAGCTCCGGACAGGGTCAGGGCACAGATACGCAGTATTTT
.,.,TRBV6-1,TRBJ2-7,CASSELWSSYEQYF,TGTGCCAGCAGTGAACTGTGGAGCTCCTACGAGCAGTACTTC
many,.,TRBV24-1,TRBJ1-3,CATLRDSGNTIYF,TGTGCCACCCTCCGAGACTCTGGAAACACCATATATTTT
.,.,TRBV9,TRBJ2-1,CASSLDRNHEQFF,TGTGCCAGCAGCTTAGACAGGAACCATGAGCAGTTCTTC
.,.,TRBV5-1,TRBJ1-1,CASSRVEDSFTEAFF,TGCGCCAGCAGCCGAGTAGAGGACAGTTTCACTGAAGCTTTCTTT
.,TRBD2,TRBV10-3,TRBJ2-3,CAISASGREGERVDTQYF,TGTGCCATCAGTGCTAGCGGGCGGGAGGGAGAACGCGTGGATACGCAGTATTTT
.,TRBD1,TRBV7-8,TRBJ1-5,CASSSIGTGLLPQHF,TGTGCCAGCAGTTCAATTGGGACAGGGCTGTTGCCCCAGCATTTT
.,TRBD1,TRBV19,TRBJ1-3,CASGQGAPGNTIYF,TGTGCCAGTGGACAGGGGGCTCCTGGAAACACCATATATTTT
few,.,TRBV5-6,TRBJ1-5,CASSLESYSNQPQHF,TGTGCCAGCAGCTTGGAAAGCTATAGCAATCAGCCCCAGCATTTT
few,.,TRBV9,TRBJ2-3,CASSVAWTPGTDTQYF,TGTGCCAGCAGCGTAGCCTGGACACCGGGGACAGATACGCAGTATTTT
few,.,TRBV20-1,TRBJ1-4,CSAWGHPNEKLFF,TGCAGTGCTTGGGGACACCCAAATGAAAAACTGTTTTTT
many,TRBD1,TRBV6-6,TRBJ2-7,CASSHGQGSSYEQYF,TGTGCCAGCAGCCACGGACAGGGGAGCTCCTACGAGCAGTACTTC
.,.,TRBV24-1,TRBJ2-7,CATSESGALNSYEQYF,TGTGCCACCAGTGAATCAGGGGCATTGAACTCCTACGAGCAGTACTTC
.,.,TRBV3-1,TRBJ2-1,CASSQVAQYNEQFF,TGTGCCAGCAGCCAAGTTGCGCAATACAATGAGCAGTTCTTC
few,.,TRBV11-3,TRBJ2-5,CASSPTRSQETQYF,TGTGCCAGCAGCCCGACCCGTAGCCAAGAGACCCAGTACTTC
.,.,TRBV20-1,TRBJ1-6,CSARDSSDSPLHF,TGCAGTGCTAGAGACTCCAGTGATTCACCCCTCCACTTT
few,TRBD2,TRBV18,TRBJ2-1,CASSPGGGTEQFF,TGTGCCAGCTCACCCGGCGGGGGTACTGAGCAGTTCTTC
.,.,TRBV3-1,TRBJ1-5,CASSQERSQEQPQHF,TGTGCCAGCAGCCAAGAGCGCAGTCAGGAACAGCCCCAGCATTTT
many,TRBD1,TRBV5-1,TRBJ1-3,CASSGGQGHSGNTIYF,TGCGCCAGCAGCGGGGGACAGGGGCACTCTGGAAACACCATATATTTT
few,.,TRBV6-2/TRBV6-3,TRBJ1-1,CASSYSSGLGAFF,TGTGCCAGCAGTTACTCCTCGGGGCTGGGAGCTTTCTTT
.,.,TRBV5-1,TRBJ1-1,CASSQEEAFF,TGCGCCAGCAGTCAGGAGGAAGCTTTCTTT
few,.,TRBV20-1,TRBJ1-4,CSARDGRSNEKLFF,TGCAGTGCTAGAGATGGGCGGTCAAATGAAAAACTGTTTTTT
.,TRBD2,TRBV20-1,TRBJ2-1,CSARAASGSDEQFF,TGCAGTGCTAGAGCGGCTAGCGGGAGCGATGAGCAGTTCTTC
.,TRBD2,TRBV3-1,TRBJ2-3,CASSLGLAVTDTQYF,TGTGCCAGCAGCCTGGGACTAGCGGTCACAGATACGCAGTATTTT
.,.,TRBV6-5,TRBJ1-2,CASSYSDSRQYTF,TGTGCCAGCAGTTACTCGGACAGCCGGCAATACACCTTC
many,.,TRBV6-5,TRBJ1-1,CASGSDTEAFF,TGTGCCAGCGGGAGCGACACTGAAGCTTTCTTT
.,TRBD1,TRBV5-1,TRBJ2-1,CASSWRQGAPAEQFF,TGCGCCAGCAGCTGGCGACAGGGGGCTCCTGCTGAGCAGTTCTTC
many,.,TRBV5-1,TRBJ2-1,CASSVTTGYEQFF,TGCGCCAGCAGCGTCACCACAGGGTATGAGCAGTTCTTC